The rows below give T cell receptor beta chains drawn from one sample of a study of post-analysis software for immune sequencing data. TCRdb ran MiXCR on the PCR reads and lists one entry per CDR3 protein. Of about 430,000 distinct CDR3 sequences listed, 30% to 45% are singletons. Sequenced: blood. All receptors derive from a girl aged 2-9 years with multiple sclerosis. Each CDR3 is given with its conserved first and last residue. D genes are given only for firm matches. A row's size may be missing; if present it is once, few, many or a size class.

v_gene,j_gene,d_gene,abundance,CDR3nt,CDR3aa
TRBV7-3,TRBJ1-1,TRBD1,few,TGTGCCAGCAGCTTAGCAGGGGGCTTGGGCGACACTGAAGCTTTCTTT,CASSLAGGLGDTEAFF
TRBV5-1,TRBJ2-4,TRBD1,.,TGCGCCAGCAGCTTTGGGACAGGTGAAAAGACGTACATTCAGTACTTC,CASSFGTGEKTYIQYF
TRBV5-1,TRBJ2-1,TRBD2,few,TGCGCCAGCAGCTTTTGGCTAACTAGCGGGAGGACGTACGATGAGCAGTTCTTC,CASSFWLTSGRTYDEQFF
TRBV6-4,TRBJ2-1,TRBD2,few,TGTGCCAGCAGCTTTACGGGCCTAGCGGGAGGCAATGAGCAGTTCTTC,CASSFTGLAGGNEQFF
TRBV12-3/TRBV12-4,TRBJ2-3,TRBD2,.,TGTGCCAGCAGTCCGACTAGCGGGATAGGAGATACGCAGTATTTT,CASSPTSGIGDTQYF
TRBV2,TRBJ2-7,TRBD1,.,TGTGCCAGCAGTGAGGGACAGAGCTACAATGAGCAGTACTTC,CASSEGQSYNEQYF
TRBV7-3,TRBJ2-1,TRBD1,.,TGTGCCAGCAGCCCGACAGGGGGCCCCTGCAATGAGCAGTTCTTC,CASSPTGGPCNEQFF
TRBV7-9,TRBJ2-3,TRBD1,.,TGTGCCAGCAGCTCCCGGGACAGGGAGGTCACAGATACGCAGTATTTT,CASSSRDREVTDTQYF
TRBV18,TRBJ1-1,.,.,TGTGCCAGCTCACCACTTCCGGATAACACTGAAGCTTTCTTT,CASSPLPDNTEAFF
TRBV6-5,TRBJ2-1,TRBD2,once,TGTGCCAGCAGTTACTCAACTAGCGGGAGGGGGAATGAGCAGTTCTTC,CASSYSTSGRGNEQFF
TRBV4-1,TRBJ1-2,TRBD1,.,TGCGCCAGCAGCCCCCGCCGACAGGGGAATGTATATGGCTACACCTTC,CASSPRRQGNVYGYTF
TRBV20-1,TRBJ2-5,.,.,TGCAGTGCTAGAGATTCCTTCTCGTTTAGAGGGAGCTTTGAGCAGTACTTC,CSARDSFSFRGSFEQYF
TRBV28,TRBJ1-2,TRBD1,few,TGTGCCAGCAGCTGGGGGGGCAGGGGGTCCTATGGCTACACCTTC,CASSWGGRGSYGYTF
TRBV27,TRBJ2-1,.,few,TGTGCCAGCAGTCAAGCGACCTCCTACAATGAGCAGTTCTTC,CASSQATSYNEQFF
TRBV12-3/TRBV12-4,TRBJ1-5,TRBD1,few,TGTGCCAGCAGCCCTGGACAGGCGGGAAATCAGCCCCAGCATTTT,CASSPGQAGNQPQHF
TRBV7-2,TRBJ2-1,.,.,TGTGCCAGCAGCTTAGTCAATGGACACCGAAATGGCTACAATGAGCAGTTCTTC,CASSLVNGHRNGYNEQFF
TRBV6-6,TRBJ1-4,.,.,TGTGCCAGCAGTTACTCGGCGGGGGCAAGGGAAAAACTGTTTTTT,CASSYSAGAREKLFF
TRBV7-8,TRBJ2-3,.,.,TGTGCCAGCAGCCCATCTACTAGGGACGGGATCACAGATACGCAGTATTTT,CASSPSTRDGITDTQYF
TRBV20-1,TRBJ1-5,.,.,TGCAGTGCTAGGGGTCCAGCAAATCAGCCCCAGCATTTT,CSARGPANQPQHF
TRBV7-9,TRBJ2-3,.,.,TGTGCCAGCAGCCCGCCGACTGGCCCTAGCACAGATACGCAGTATTTT,CASSPPTGPSTDTQYF
TRBV7-2,TRBJ1-2,TRBD1,.,TGTGCCAGCAGCTTAGGCTCGGGACAGACCTATGGCTACACCTTC,CASSLGSGQTYGYTF
TRBV29-1,TRBJ2-7,.,.,TGCAGCGTTGAAAACCAGTCCTACGAGCAGTACTTC,CSVENQSYEQYF
TRBV20-1,TRBJ2-3,TRBD2,.,TGCAGTGTTAGCGCCTCACTAGCGGGATTTGAAGATACGCAGTATTTT,CSVSASLAGFEDTQYF
TRBV12-3/TRBV12-4,TRBJ1-4,TRBD1,.,TGTGCCAGCAGACCCGAGACAGGGGGCGATGAAAAACTGTTTTTT,CASRPETGGDEKLFF
TRBV27,TRBJ1-1,TRBD1,.,TGTGCCAGCAGACCAGGGGGCGTGAACACTGAAGCTTTCTTT,CASRPGGVNTEAFF
TRBV7-9,TRBJ2-6,.,few,TGTGCCAGCAGCCCCCGCGCGTCAAACGTCCTGACTTTC,CASSPRASNVLTF
TRBV14,TRBJ2-3,.,few,TGTGCCAGCAGCCAAGATTACAGGAACTACACAGATACGCAGTATTTT,CASSQDYRNYTDTQYF
TRBV5-6,TRBJ2-5,.,many,TGTGCCAGCAGCCGTCAGTTTCAAGAGACCCAGTACTTC,CASSRQFQETQYF
TRBV3-1,TRBJ2-6,.,.,TGTGCCAGCAGCCTCCACAATGGGGCCACTGGGGCCAACGTCCTGACTTTC,CASSLHNGATGANVLTF
TRBV27,TRBJ1-1,TRBD1,.,TGTGCCAGCAGAAGTCAGGGGGTCAGAGCTTTCTTT,CASRSQGVRAFF
TRBV3-1,TRBJ2-5,.,.,TGTGCCAGCAGCCAAGATCTTTCGCAAGAGACCCAGTACTTC,CASSQDLSQETQYF
TRBV4-1,TRBJ2-4,.,few,TGCGCCAGCAGCCCATCGAGGGGCAACAGTTTACTAGCCAAAAACATTCAGTACTTC,CASSPSRGNSLLAKNIQYF
TRBV20-1,TRBJ1-5,.,once,TGCAGTGCTAGAGGGAGCAATCAGCCCCGGCATTTT,CSARGSNQPRHF
TRBV12-3/TRBV12-4,TRBJ2-5,TRBD1,.,TGTGCCAGCAGCCAAGAGGACAGGGGGGGCCAAGAGACCCAGTACTTC,CASSQEDRGGQETQYF
TRBV5-8,TRBJ2-1,.,.,TGTGCCAGCAGCTTGGGGGACGCCTACAATGAGCAGTTCTTC,CASSLGDAYNEQFF
TRBV28,TRBJ2-7,.,.,TGTGCCAGCAGTTTTGATTTGGCAGGGGATAGGTCCTACGAGCAGTACTTC,CASSFDLAGDRSYEQYF
TRBV12-3/TRBV12-4,TRBJ2-7,TRBD1,.,TGTGCCAGCAGGGGGACAGGGGTCTCCTACGAGCAGTACTTC,CASRGTGVSYEQYF
TRBV6-5,TRBJ2-7,.,few,TGTGCCAGCAGCACCGACTATCCATACGAGCAGTACTTC,CASSTDYPYEQYF
TRBV28,TRBJ2-1,.,.,TGTGCCAGCAGTAATACAGGGTCCGGTGAGCAGTTCTTC,CASSNTGSGEQFF
TRBV28,TRBJ2-3,TRBD2,.,TGTGCCAGCAGTTCGGTATATAGCGGGAGGGCCACAGATACGCAGTATTTT,CASSSVYSGRATDTQYF
TRBV20-1,TRBJ1-1,.,.,TGCAGTGCTCTAACCGGACATATGAACACTGAAGCTTTCTTT,CSALTGHMNTEAFF
TRBV6-6,TRBJ2-3,TRBD2,few,TGTGCCAGCAGTGCCGGGACTAGCGGCACAGATACGCAGTATTTT,CASSAGTSGTDTQYF
TRBV28,TRBJ1-5,.,once,TGTGCCAGCAGTTTCCCCGACAGGCCAGGCAATCAGCCCCAGCATTTT,CASSFPDRPGNQPQHF
TRBV20-1,TRBJ2-1,TRBD2,.,TGCAGTGCCCCAGGGACTACCTTTTACAATGAGCAGTTCTTC,CSAPGTTFYNEQFF
TRBV29-1,TRBJ2-7,.,.,TGCAGCGTTGAAGAGCGAGGCGAGCAGTACTTC,CSVEERGEQYF
TRBV2,TRBJ2-3,TRBD2,.,TGTGCCAGCAGTGAATCCTTTAGCGGGAGCACAGATACGCAGTATTTT,CASSESFSGSTDTQYF
TRBV29-1,TRBJ2-1,.,few,TGCAGCGGGAATAGCAGGAGTTCAGTACATGAGCAGTTCTTC,CSGNSRSSVHEQFF
TRBV14,TRBJ2-1,TRBD2,.,TGTGCCAGCAGCCCGTTTGCGGGACTAGTCGGGACCTACAATGAGCAGTTCTTC,CASSPFAGLVGTYNEQFF
TRBV7-3,TRBJ1-1,.,.,TGTGCCAGCAGCGCCAGGTGGGACACTGAAGCTTTCTTT,CASSARWDTEAFF
TRBV29-1,TRBJ1-2,.,.,TGCAGCGTGGGTACAGGAGCTAACTATGGCTACACCTTC,CSVGTGANYGYTF
TRBV7-2,TRBJ1-6,.,few,TGTGCCAGCAGCTCCCCGAGGGGGAACAATTCACCCCTCCACTTT,CASSSPRGNNSPLHF
TRBV11-3,TRBJ2-1,TRBD2,once,TGTGCCAGCAGCTTAGGTCGATTAGCGGGAGTGGGTGAGCAGTTCTTC,CASSLGRLAGVGEQFF
TRBV24-1,TRBJ2-2,TRBD1,.,TGTGCCACCAGTGACCCGGGACAGGCAAGGTTAGGACACGGGGAGCTGTTTTTT,CATSDPGQARLGHGELFF